This TCR beta chain was documented in a study of blood T cells in healthy people across ages. As regards this clonotype: Antigen: not known.

Germline V gene sequence: CDR1 SGHAT, CDR2 FQNNGV. The CDR3 totals 14 residues. Trimming removed 3 bases at V and 4 bases at J, with 11 bases between. Study results and caveats: Using unsorted PBMCs precluded a conclusive naive versus antigen-experienced comparison.

Alongside a J-beta primer mix, a sample-barcoded 5' primer served in a second PCR lasting 7 to 11 cycles. TCRdb processed the 5' RACE reads anew with MiXCR; each CDR3 protein has one entry. This table holds around 1.5 million distinct CDR3 sequences, about 40% found once. Sequenced input: blood. The V and J genes are TRBV11-2 and TRBJ2-3; maybe TRBD1 (5 bases). This TCR was sampled from a woman younger than 30 in good health. CDR3 protein: CASSLTVLADTQYF. CDR3 coding DNA: TGTGCCAGCAGCTTGACAGTGTTAGCAGATACGCAGTATTTT.